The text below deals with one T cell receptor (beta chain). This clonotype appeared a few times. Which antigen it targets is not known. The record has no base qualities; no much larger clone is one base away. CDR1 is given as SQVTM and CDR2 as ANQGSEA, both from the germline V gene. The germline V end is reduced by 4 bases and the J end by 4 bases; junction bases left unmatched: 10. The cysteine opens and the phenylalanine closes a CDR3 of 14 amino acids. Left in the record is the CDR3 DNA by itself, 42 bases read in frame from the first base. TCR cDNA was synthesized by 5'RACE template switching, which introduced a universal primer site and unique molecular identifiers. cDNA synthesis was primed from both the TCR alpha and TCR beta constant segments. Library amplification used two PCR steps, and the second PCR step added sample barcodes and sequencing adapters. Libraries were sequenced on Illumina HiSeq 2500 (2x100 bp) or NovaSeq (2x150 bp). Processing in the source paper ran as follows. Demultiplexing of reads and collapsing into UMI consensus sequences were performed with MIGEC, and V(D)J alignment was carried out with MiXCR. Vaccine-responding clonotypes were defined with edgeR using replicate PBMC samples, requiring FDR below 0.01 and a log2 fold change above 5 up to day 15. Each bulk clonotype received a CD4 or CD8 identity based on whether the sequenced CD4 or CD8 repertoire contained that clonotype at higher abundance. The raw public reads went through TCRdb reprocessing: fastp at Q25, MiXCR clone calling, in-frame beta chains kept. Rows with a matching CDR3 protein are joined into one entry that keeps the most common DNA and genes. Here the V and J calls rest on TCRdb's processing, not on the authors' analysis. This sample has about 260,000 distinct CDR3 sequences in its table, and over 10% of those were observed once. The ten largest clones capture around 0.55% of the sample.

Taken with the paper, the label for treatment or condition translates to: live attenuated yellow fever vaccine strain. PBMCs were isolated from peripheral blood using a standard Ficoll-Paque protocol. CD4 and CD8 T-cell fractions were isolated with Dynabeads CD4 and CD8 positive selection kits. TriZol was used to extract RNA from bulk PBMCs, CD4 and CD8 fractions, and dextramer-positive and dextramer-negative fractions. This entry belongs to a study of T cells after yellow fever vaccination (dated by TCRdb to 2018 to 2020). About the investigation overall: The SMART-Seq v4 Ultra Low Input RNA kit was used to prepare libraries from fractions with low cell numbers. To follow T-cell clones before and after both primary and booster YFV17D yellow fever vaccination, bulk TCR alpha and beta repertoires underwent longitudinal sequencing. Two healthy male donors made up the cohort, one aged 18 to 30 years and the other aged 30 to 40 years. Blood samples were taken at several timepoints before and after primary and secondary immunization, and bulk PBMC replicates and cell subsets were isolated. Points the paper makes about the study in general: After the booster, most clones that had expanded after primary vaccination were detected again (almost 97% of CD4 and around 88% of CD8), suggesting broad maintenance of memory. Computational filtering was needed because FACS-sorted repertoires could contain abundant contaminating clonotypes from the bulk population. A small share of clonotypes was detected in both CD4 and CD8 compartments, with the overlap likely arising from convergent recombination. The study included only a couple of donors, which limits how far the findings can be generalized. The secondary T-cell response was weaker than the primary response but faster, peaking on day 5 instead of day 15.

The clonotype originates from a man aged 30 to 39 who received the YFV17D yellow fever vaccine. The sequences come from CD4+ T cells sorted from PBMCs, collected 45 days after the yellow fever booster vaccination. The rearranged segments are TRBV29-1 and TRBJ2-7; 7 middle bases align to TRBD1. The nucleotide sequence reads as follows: TGCAGCGTTGTGGGGCCGACAGGGTTGTACGAGCAGTACTTC. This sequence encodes CSVVGPTGLYEQYF.